The 8 T cell receptor beta chains given below trace back to one sample, sequenced in a study of radiotherapy plus CTLA-4 blockade in lung cancer. The table came from immunoSEQ multiplex PCR; TCRdb's copy has only in-frame clones and leaves some out. The repertoire consists of 20,000 to 30,000 clones, with 75% to 85% occurring once and the leading ten covering 20% to 25%. Source: peripheral blood, taken from a patient treated with radiotherapy plus ipilimumab. These receptors were obtained from a human donor with non-small cell lung cancer that progressed on radiotherapy plus ipilimumab.

The chain has TRBV7-8 and TRBJ2-1; D not resolved. Trimming took off 4 bases at V and 4 bases at J, with 8 bases between the two ends. CDR1 is SGHVS and CDR2 is FQNEAQ in the germline V gene. This CDR3 has 13 amino acids. In DNA form, the CDR3 reads TGTGCCAGCAGCTCGGCGGATTACAATGAGCAGTTCTTC. It is translated as CASSSADYNEQFF.

This rearrangement joins TRBV28 to TRBJ1-5; D call uncertain. The CDR3 contains 16 residues. Trimming cost V 6 bases and J 2 bases, with 17 bases left between them. Looked up from germline, CDR1 is MDHEN and CDR2 is SYDVKM. In nucleotides, the CDR3 is TGTGCCAGCAGAGATCGGGAGGGAATGGGCAATCAGCCCCAGCATTTT. It translates to CASRDREGMGNQPQHF.

The chain combines TRBV27 with TRBJ2-1; D call uncertain. The CDR3 consists of 13 residues. Trimming removed 0 bases from V and 9 bases from J, with 9 bases in between. Per germline, CDR1 MNHEY and CDR2 SMNVEV (reference sequence). The DNA of the CDR3 is TGTGCCAGCAGTTTATCGGCCTTCTCTGAGCAGTTCTTC. Its protein is CASSLSAFSEQFF.

The CDR3, as DNA: TGTGCCAGCAGCTTAGGCGCCTCAGTCACAGATACGCAGTATTTT. This translates into CASSLGASVTDTQYF. V gene TRBV7-3 combines with J gene TRBJ2-3; no firm D call. The V end lost 2 bases, the J end lost 2 bases, and 11 bases lay between the germline ends. The CDR3 loop spans 15 amino acids. Germline CDR1 is SGHTA and CDR2 is FQGTGA.

The genes are TRBV28 and TRBJ1-1, with 7 bases matching TRBD1. Germline-derived CDR1 and CDR2 are MDHEN and SYDVKM. This CDR3 has 14 amino acids. Trimming removed 6 bases from V and 5 bases from J; junction bases left unmatched: 9. CDR3 in DNA: TGTGCCAGCAGGTACTCGGGACAGTTTACTGAAGCTTTCTTT. Amino acids: CASRYSGQFTEAFF.

This clone was recorded a few times. The germline gene is not matched at one end of the junction; a read error may be the cause. The chain is built from TRBV4-1 and TRBJ2-2; no firm D call. Germline assignment: CDR1 MGHRA and CDR2 YSYEKL. The CDR3 has 15 residues. In nucleotides, the CDR3 is TGTGCCAGCAGCCAAGATCCCGGAAACACCGGGGAGCTGTTTTTT. As protein: CASSQDPGNTGELFF.

The CDR3 DNA is TGCAGCGTTGACAGGGGTGGCAATGAGCAGTTCTTC. Its translation: CSVDRGGNEQFF. The V and J genes are TRBV29-1 and TRBJ2-1, with a tentative D call TRBD1 (6 bases). This CDR3 comprises 12 residues. Deletions cut 3 bases from V and 6 bases from J, with 9 bases between. The germline V gene encodes CDR1 SQVTM and CDR2 ANQGSEA.

This clone was seen a few times. The rearrangement links TRBV7-9 to TRBJ1-6; possibly TRBD1 for D (6 bases). The CDR3 runs to 17 residues. Trimming removed 5 bases at V and 4 bases at J, with 18 bases between. CDR1 SEHNR and CDR2 FQNEAQ come from the germline V gene (reference sequence). The CDR3 region is CASSPAEGGGYNSPLHF. The CDR3 DNA reads as TGTGCCAGCAGCCCTGCGGAGGGGGGAGGGTATAATTCACCCCTCCACTTT.